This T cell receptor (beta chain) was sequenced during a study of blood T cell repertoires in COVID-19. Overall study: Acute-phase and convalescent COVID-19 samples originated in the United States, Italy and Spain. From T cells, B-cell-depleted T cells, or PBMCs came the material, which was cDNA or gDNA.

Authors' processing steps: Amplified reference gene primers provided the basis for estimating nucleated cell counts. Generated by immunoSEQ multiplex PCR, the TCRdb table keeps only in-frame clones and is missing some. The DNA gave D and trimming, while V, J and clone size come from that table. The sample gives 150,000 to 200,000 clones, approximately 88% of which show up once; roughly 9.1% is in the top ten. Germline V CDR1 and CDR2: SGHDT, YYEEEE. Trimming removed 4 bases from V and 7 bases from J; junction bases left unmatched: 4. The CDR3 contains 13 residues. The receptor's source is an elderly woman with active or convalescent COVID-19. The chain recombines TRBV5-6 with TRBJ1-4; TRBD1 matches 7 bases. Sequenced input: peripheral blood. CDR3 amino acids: CASSLDRSEKLFF. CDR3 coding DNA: TGTGCCAGCAGCCTGGACAGGAGTGAAAAACTGTTTTTT.